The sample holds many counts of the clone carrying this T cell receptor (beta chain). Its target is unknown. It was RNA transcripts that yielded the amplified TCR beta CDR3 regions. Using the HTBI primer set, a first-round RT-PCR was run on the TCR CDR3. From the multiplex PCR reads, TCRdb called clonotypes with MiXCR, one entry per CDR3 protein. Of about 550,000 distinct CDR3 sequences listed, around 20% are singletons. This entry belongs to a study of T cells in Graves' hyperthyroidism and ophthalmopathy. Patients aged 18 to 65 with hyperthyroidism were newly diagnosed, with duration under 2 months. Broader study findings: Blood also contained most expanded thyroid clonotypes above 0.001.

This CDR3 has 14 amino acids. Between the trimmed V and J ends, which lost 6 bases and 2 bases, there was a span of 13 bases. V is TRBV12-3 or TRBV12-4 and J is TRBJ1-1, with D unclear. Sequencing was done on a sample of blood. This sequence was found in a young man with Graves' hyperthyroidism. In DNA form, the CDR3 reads TGTGCCAGCAGCGAACGGAACAGTAACACTGAAGCTTTCTTT. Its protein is CASSERNSNTEAFF.